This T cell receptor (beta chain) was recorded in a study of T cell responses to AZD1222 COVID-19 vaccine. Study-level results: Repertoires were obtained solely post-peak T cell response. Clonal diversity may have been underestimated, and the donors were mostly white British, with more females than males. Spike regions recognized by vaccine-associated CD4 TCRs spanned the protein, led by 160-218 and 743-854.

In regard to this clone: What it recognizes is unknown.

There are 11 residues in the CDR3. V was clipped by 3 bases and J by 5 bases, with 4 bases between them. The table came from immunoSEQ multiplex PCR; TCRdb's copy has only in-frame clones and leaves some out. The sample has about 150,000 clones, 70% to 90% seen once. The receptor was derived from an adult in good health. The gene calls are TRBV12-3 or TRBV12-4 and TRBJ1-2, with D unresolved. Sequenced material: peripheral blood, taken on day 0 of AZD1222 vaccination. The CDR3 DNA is TGTGCCAGCAGTTTTCAGTATGGCTACACCTTC. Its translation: CASSFQYGYTF.